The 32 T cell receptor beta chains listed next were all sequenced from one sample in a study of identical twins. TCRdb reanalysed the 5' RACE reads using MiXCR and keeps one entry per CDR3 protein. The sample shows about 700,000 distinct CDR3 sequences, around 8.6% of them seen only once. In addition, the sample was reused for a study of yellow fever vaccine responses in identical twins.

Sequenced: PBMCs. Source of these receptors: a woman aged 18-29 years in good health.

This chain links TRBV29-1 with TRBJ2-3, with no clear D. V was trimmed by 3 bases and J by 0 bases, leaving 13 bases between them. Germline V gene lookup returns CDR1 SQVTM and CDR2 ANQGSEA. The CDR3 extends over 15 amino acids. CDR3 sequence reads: CSVELWPISTDTQYF. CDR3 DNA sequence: TGCAGCGTTGAGTTGTGGCCGATCAGCACAGATACGCAGTATTTT.

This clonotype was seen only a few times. The CDR3 reads CSVEGVLYDGVNTEAFF. CDR3 nucleotide sequence: TGCAGCGTTGAAGGGGTCCTGTATGATGGGGTGAACACTGAAGCTTTCTTT. The V call is TRBV29-1, the J call TRBJ1-1; D unresolved. V gave up 1 base and J gave up 0 bases, with 18 bases separating them. There are 17 residues in the CDR3. The germline CDR1 and CDR2 sequences are SQVTM and ANQGSEA.

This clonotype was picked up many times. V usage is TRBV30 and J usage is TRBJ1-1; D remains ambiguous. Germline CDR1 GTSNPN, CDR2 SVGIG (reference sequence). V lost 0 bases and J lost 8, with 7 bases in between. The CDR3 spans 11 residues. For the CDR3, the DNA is TGTGCCTGGAGTGTCCAGAGAGAAGCTTTCTTT. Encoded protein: CAWSVQREAFF.

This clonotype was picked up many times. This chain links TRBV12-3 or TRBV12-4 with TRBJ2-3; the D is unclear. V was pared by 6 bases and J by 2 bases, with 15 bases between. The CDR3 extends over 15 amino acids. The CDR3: CASSPHGSLTDTQYF. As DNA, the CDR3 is TGTGCCAGCAGCCCTCATGGGTCCCTCACAGATACGCAGTATTTT.

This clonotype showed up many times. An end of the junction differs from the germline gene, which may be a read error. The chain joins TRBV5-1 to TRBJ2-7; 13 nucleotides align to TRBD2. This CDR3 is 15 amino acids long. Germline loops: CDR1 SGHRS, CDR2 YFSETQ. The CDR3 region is CASSPGLAGAYEQYF. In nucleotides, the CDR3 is TGTGCCAGCAGTCCCGGACTAGCGGGAGCCTACGAGCAGTACTTC.

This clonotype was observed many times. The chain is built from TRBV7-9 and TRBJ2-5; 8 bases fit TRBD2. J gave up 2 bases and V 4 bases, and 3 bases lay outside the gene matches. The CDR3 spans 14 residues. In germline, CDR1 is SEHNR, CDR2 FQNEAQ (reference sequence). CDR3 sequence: CASSSVAGQETQYF. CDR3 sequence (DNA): TGTGCCAGCAGCTCGGTAGCGGGGCAAGAGACCCAGTACTTC.

CDR3 protein: CASTDSQGAGGYTF. CDR3 coding DNA: TGTGCCAGCACCGATTCACAGGGGGCAGGTGGCTACACCTTC. The rearrangement uses TRBV5-4 and TRBJ1-2; 9 bases are a match to TRBD1. There are 14 residues in the CDR3. Trimming cost V 6 bases and J 7 bases; bases outside gene matches: 10. Germline V CDR1 and CDR2: SGHNT, YYREEE (reference sequence).

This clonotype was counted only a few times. CDR3 bases: TGTGCCAGCAGCTTCCGAGGACAGGGGGCGAACACCGGGGAGCTGTTTTTT. Encoded protein: CASSFRGQGANTGELFF. This chain connects TRBV11-2 to TRBJ2-2; 10 bases match TRBD1. The CDR3 spans 17 residues. The V segment lost 3 bases and the J segment 0 bases; nucleotides outside the gene matches: 4. The germline CDR1 and CDR2 sequences are SGHAT and FQNNGV. The variable domain in full, completed from reference TRBV11-2 and TRBJ2-2, reads EAGVAQSPRYKIIEKRQSVAFWCNPISGHATLYWYQQILGQGPKLLIQFQNNGVVDDSQLPKDRFSAERLKGVDSTLKIQPAKLEDSAVYLCASSFRGQGANTGELFFGEGSRLTVL.

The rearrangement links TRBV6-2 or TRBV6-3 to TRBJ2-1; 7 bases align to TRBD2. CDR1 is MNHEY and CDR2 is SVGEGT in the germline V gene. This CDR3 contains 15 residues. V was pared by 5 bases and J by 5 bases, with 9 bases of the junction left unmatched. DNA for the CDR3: TGTGCCAGCAGTCATTTTCCGGGACTAAACAATGAGCAGTTCTTC. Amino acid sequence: CASSHFPGLNNEQFF.

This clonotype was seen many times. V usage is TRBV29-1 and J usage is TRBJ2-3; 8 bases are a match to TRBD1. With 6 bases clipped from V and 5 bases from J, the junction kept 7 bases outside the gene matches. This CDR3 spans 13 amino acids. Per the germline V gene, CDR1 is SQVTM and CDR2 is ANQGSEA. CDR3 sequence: CSVGQGGQDTQYF. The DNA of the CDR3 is TGCAGCGTAGGACAGGGTGGACAAGATACGCAGTATTTT.

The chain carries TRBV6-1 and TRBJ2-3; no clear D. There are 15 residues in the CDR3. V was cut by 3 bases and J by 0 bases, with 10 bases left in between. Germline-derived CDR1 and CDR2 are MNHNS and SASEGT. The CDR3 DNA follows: TGTGCCAGCAGTGATCTACACACTAGCACAGATACGCAGTATTTT. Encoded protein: CASSDLHTSTDTQYF.

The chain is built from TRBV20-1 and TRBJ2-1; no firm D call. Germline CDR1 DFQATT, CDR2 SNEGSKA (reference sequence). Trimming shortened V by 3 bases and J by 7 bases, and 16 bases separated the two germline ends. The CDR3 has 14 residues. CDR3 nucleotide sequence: TGCAGTGCTAGGCTTTTAAGACTGCAAAATGAGCAGTTCTTC. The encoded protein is CSARLLRLQNEQFF.

Here the CDR3 DNA reads TGCGCCAGCAGCTTGGGTCCCGTCGAGACCTACGAGCAGTACTTC. Amino acids: CASSLGPVETYEQYF. This sequence joins TRBV5-1 and TRBJ2-7; D gene uncertain. Trimming pared 0 bases from V and 2 bases from J, leaving 12 bases between. The germline gives CDR1 SGHRS, CDR2 YFSETQ. The CDR3 is 15 amino acids.

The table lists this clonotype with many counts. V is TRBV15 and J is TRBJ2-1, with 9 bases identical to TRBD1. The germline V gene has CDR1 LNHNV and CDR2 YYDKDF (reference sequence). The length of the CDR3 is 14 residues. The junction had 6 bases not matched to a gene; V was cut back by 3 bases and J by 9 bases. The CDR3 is CATSRDRGFGEQFF. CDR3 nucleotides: TGTGCCACCAGCAGGGACAGGGGTTTTGGTGAGCAGTTCTTC.

CDR3 nucleotide sequence: TGCGCCAGCAGCTTGGGCAGGGGGGAGGGGACCTACAATGAGCAGTTCTTC. It is translated as CASSLGRGEGTYNEQFF. The chain carries TRBV5-1 and TRBJ2-1, with D perhaps given as TRBD1 or TRBD2 (7 bases each). CDR3 length equals 17 residues. Trimming removed 0 bases from V and 2 bases from J, with 15 bases in between. Germline values: CDR1 SGHRS, CDR2 YFSETQ. The whole variable domain, remainder taken from reference TRBV5-1 and TRBJ2-1, is KAGVTQTPRYLIKTRGQQVTLSCSPISGHRSVSWYQQTPGQGLQFLFEYFSETQRNKGNFPGRFSGRQFSNSRSEMNVSTLELGDSALYLCASSLGRGEGTYNEQFFGPGTRLTVL.

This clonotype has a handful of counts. The CDR3 nucleotides are TGTGCCAGCACTTCCTGGACTAGCGGGAAAGGGACCTACGAGCAGTACTTC. It is translated as CASTSWTSGKGTYEQYF. The chain employs TRBV6-5 and TRBJ2-7; TRBD2 agrees at 12 bases. V lost 7 bases, J lost 2 bases, and 12 bases stayed unmatched. Germline V lookup: CDR1 MNHEY, CDR2 SVGAGI. CDR3 size: 17 residues.

CDR3 DNA sequence: TGTGCCAGCAGCGTAGCTGGTAGCGCCGGGGGTGAGCAGTTCTTC. Translated: CASSVAGSAGGEQFF. The gene calls are TRBV9 and TRBJ2-1; TRBD2 is a possible D gene (6 bases). The CDR3 loop spans 15 amino acids. Trimming removed 0 bases from V and 9 bases from J, with 16 bases in between. Germline V CDR1 and CDR2: SGDLS, YYNGEE.

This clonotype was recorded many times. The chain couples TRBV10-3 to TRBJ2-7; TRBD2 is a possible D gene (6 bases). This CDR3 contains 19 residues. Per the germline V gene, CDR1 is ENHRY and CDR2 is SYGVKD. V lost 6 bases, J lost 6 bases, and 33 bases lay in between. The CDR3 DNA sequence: TGTGCCATCAGGGGGGGAGAGGGTGACTCGATACTCAATCATTTCGAGCAGTACTTC. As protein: CAIRGGEGDSILNHFEQYF.

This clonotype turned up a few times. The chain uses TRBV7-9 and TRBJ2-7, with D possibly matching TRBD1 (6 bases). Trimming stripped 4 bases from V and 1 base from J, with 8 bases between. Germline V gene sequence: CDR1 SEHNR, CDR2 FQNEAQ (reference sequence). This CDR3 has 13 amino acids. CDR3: CASSWTESYEQYF. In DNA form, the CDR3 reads TGTGCCAGCAGCTGGACAGAATCCTACGAGCAGTACTTC.

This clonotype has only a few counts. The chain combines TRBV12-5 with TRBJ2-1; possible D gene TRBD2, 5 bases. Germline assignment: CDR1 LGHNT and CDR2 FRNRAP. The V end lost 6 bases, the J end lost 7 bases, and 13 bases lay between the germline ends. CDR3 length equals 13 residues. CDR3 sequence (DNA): TGTGCTAGTGGCCCACGCTCGGGAAATGAGCAGTTCTTC. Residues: CASGPRSGNEQFF. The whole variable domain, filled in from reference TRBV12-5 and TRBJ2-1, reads DARVTQTPRHKVTEMGQEVTMRCQPILGHNTVFWYRQTMMQGLELLAYFRNRAPLDDSGMPKDRFSAEMPDATLATLKIQPSEPRDSAVYFCASGPRSGNEQFFGPGTRLTVL.

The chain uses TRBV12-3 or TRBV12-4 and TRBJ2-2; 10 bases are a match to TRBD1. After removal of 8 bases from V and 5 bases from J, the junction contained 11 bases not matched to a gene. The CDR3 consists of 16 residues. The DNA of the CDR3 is TGTGCCAGCCGTCGTGTGGGACAGGGGCGAACCGGGGAGCTGTTTTTT. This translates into CASRRVGQGRTGELFF.

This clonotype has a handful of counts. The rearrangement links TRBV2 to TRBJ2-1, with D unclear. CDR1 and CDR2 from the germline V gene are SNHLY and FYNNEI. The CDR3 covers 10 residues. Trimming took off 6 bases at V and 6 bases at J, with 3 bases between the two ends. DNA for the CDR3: TGTGCCAGCAGGATCAATGAGCAGTTCTTC. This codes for CASRINEQFF.

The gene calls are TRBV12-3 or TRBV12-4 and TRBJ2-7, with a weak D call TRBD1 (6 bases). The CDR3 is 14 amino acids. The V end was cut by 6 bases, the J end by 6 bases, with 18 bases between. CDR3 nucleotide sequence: TGTGCCAGCAGAGAGGGGGTTAAGGCCTCCGAGCAGTACTTC. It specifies CASREGVKASEQYF.

This chain's CDR3 is CASSLPGDALKLFF. In nucleotides, the CDR3 is TGTGCCAGCAGTCTACCCGGGGACGCGTTGAAACTGTTTTTT. The rearrangement links TRBV28 to TRBJ1-4; maybe TRBD1 (5 bases). Germline assignment: CDR1 MDHEN and CDR2 SYDVKM. The V end lost 5 bases, the J end lost 11 bases, and 18 bases lay between the germline ends. The CDR3 runs to 14 residues. Supplemented by reference TRBV28 and TRBJ1-4, the full variable domain reads DVKVTQSSRYLVKRTGEKVFLECVQDMDHENMFWYRQDPGLGLRLIYFSYDVKMKEKGDIPEGYSVSREKKERFSLILESASTNQTSMYLCASSLPGDALKLFFGSGTQLSVL.

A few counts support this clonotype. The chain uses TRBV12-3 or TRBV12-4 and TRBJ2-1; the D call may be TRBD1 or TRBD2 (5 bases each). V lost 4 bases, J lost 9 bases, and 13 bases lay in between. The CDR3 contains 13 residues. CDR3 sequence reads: CASSSGPPSEQFF. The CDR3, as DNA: TGTGCCAGCAGTTCGGGACCCCCAAGTGAGCAGTTCTTC.

The CDR3 coding sequence is TGTGCCAGCGACCGGGACAGGATGGTCACCGGGGAGCTGTTTTTT. It encodes CASDRDRMVTGELFF. The chain uses TRBV18 and TRBJ2-2; 8 nucleotides match TRBD1. Germline V gene data show CDR1 as KGHSH and CDR2 as LQKENI. The CDR3 runs 15 residues. The ends lost 8 bases at V and 4 bases at J; junction bases unmatched: 9.

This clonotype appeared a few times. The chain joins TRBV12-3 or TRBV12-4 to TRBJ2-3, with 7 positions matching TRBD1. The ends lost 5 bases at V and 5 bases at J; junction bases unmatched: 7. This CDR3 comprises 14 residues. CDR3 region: CASSVRQGGDTQYF. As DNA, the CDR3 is TGTGCCAGCAGTGTTCGACAGGGCGGAGATACGCAGTATTTT.

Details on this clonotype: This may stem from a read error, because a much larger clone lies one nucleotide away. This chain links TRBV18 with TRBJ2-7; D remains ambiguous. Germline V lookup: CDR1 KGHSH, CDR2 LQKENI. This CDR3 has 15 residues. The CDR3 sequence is CASSPVTSLSYERYF. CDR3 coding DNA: TGTGCCAGCTCACCCGTGACTTCTCTCTCCTACGAGCGGTACTTC.

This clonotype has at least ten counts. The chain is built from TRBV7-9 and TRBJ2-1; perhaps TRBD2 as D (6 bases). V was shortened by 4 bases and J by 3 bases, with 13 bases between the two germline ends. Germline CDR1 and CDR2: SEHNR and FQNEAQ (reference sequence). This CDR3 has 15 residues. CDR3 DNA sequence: TGTGCCAGCAGCTCAACCGGGACTGTCTACAATGAGCAGTTCTTC. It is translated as CASSSTGTVYNEQFF.

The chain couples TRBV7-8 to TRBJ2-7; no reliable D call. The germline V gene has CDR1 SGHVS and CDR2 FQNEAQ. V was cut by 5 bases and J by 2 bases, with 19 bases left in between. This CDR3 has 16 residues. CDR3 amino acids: CASSRDGVGPAYEQYF. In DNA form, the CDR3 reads TGTGCCAGCAGCCGAGATGGCGTCGGGCCAGCCTACGAGCAGTACTTC.

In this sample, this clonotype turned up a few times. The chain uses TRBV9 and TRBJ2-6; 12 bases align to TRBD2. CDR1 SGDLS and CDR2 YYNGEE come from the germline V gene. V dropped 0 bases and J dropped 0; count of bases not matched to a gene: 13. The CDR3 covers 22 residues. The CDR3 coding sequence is TGTGCCAGCAGCGTAGTATCACCCGGGGGACTAGCGGGTAGCTCTGGGGCCAACGTCCTGACTTTC. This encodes CASSVVSPGGLAGSSGANVLTF.

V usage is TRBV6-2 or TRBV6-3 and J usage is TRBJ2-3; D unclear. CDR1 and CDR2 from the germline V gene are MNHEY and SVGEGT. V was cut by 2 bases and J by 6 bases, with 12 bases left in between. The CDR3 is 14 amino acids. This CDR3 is CASSYGKSMDTQYF. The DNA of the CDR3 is TGTGCCAGCAGTTACGGGAAAAGTATGGATACGCAGTATTTT.